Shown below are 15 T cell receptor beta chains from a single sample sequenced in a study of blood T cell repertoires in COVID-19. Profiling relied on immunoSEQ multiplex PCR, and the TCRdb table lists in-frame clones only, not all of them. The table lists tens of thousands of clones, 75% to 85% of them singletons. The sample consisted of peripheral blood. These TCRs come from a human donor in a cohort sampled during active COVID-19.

The CDR3: CASSLENTGVGETQYF. The CDR3 nucleotides read TGTGCCAGCAGCTTGGAAAACACAGGGGTGGGGGAGACCCAGTACTTC. The chain is built from TRBV5-8 and TRBJ2-5; 7 positions match TRBD1. The CDR3 length is 16 residues. Germline V CDR1 and CDR2: SGHTS, YDEGEE. The V segment lost 0 bases and the J segment 5 bases; nucleotides outside the gene matches: 10.

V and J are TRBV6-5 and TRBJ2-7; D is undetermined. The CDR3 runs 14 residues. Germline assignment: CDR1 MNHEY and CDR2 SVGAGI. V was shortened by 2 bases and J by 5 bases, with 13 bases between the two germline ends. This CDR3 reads CASSYGAAPDEQYF. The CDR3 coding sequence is TGTGCCAGCAGTTACGGAGCAGCCCCGGACGAGCAGTACTTC.

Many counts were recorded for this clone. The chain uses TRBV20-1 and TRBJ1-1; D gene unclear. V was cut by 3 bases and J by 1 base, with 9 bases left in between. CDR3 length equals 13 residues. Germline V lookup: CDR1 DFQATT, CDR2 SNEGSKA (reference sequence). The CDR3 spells CSASRSPNTEAFF. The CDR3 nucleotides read TGCAGTGCTAGTAGGAGTCCGAACACTGAAGCTTTCTTT.

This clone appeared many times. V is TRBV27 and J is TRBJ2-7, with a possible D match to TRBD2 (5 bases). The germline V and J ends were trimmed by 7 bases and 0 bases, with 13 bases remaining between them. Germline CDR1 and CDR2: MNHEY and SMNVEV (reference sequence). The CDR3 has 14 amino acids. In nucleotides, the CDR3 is TGTGCCAGCAAGTTTATTGGGAGCTCCTACGAGCAGTACTTC. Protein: CASKFIGSSYEQYF.

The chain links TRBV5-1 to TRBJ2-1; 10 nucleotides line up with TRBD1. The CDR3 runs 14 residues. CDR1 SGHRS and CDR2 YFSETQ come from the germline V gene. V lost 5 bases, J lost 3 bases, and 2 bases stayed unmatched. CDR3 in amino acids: CASRRTGGYNEQFF. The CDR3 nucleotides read TGCGCCAGCAGGCGGACAGGGGGCTACAATGAGCAGTTCTTC.

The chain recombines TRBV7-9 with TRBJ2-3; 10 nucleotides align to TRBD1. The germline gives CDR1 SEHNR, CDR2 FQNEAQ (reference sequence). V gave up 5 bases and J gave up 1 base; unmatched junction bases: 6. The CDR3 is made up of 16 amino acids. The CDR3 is CASSPGGTGGTDTQYF. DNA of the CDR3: TGTGCCAGCAGCCCAGGCGGGACAGGGGGCACAGATACGCAGTATTTT.

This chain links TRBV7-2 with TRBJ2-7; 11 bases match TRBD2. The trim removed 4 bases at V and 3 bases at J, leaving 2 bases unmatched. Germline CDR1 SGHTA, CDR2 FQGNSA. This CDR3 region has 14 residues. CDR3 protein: CASSYGTSGYEQYF. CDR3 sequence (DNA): TGTGCCAGCAGCTACGGGACTAGCGGCTACGAGCAGTACTTC. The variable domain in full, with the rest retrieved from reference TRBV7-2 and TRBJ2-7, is GAGVSQSPSNKVTEKGKDVELRCDPISGHTALYWYRQSLGQGLEFLIYFQGNSAPDKSGLPSDRFSAERTGGSVSTLTIQRTQQEDSAVYLCASSYGTSGYEQYFGPGTRLTVT.

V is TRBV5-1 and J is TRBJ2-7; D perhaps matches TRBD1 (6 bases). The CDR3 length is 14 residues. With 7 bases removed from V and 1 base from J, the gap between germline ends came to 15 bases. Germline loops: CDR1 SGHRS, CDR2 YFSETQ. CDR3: CASGREGGSYEQYF. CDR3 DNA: TGCGCCAGCGGCAGAGAAGGGGGTTCCTACGAGCAGTACTTC. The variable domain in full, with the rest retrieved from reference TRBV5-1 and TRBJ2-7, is KAGVTQTPRYLIKTRGQQVTLSCSPISGHRSVSWYQQTPGQGLQFLFEYFSETQRNKGNFPGRFSGRQFSNSRSEMNVSTLELGDSALYLCASGREGGSYEQYFGPGTRLTVT.

CDR3 nucleotide sequence: TGTGCCAGCAGCCCCGGGGAAAAACTGTTTTTT. Protein sequence: CASSPGEKLFF. The rearrangement links TRBV12-3 or TRBV12-4 to TRBJ1-4; D not certain. The ends were cut back, 6 bases at V and 8 bases at J, with 7 bases in the middle. The CDR3 has 11 amino acids.

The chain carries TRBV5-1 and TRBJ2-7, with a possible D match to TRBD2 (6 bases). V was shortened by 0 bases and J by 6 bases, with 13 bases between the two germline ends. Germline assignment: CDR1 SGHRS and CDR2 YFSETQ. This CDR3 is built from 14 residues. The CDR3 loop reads CASSLGRGVGEQYF. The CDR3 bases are TGCGCCAGCAGCTTGGGGAGGGGTGTCGGCGAGCAGTACTTC.

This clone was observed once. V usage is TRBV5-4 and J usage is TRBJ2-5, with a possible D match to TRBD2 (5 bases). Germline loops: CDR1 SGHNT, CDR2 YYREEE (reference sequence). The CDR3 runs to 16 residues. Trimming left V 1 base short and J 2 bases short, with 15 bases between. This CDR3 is CASSLLATGKQETQYF. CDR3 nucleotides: TGTGCCAGCAGCTTGTTGGCCACGGGAAAGCAAGAGACCCAGTACTTC.

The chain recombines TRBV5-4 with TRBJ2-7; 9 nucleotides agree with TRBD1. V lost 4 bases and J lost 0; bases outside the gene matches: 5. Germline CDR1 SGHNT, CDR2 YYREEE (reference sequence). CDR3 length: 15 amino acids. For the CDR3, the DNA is TGTGCCAGCAGCACGGGACAGGGCGCCTCCTACGAGCAGTACTTC. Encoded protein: CASSTGQGASYEQYF.

The DNA of the CDR3 is TGTGCCAGCAGTCTGGACAGGGGGACCTATAATTCACCCCTCCACTTT. It is translated as CASSLDRGTYNSPLHF. V and J are TRBV28 and TRBJ1-6; 10 bases match TRBD1. This CDR3 is 16 amino acids long. Unmatched junction bases numbered 3, after V lost 5 bases and J lost 2 bases. The germline gives CDR1 MDHEN, CDR2 SYDVKM. Full variable domain (remainder filled in from reference TRBV28 and TRBJ1-6): DVKVTQSSRYLVKRTGEKVFLECVQDMDHENMFWYRQDPGLGLRLIYFSYDVKMKEKGDIPEGYSVSREKKERFSLILESASTNQTSMYLCASSLDRGTYNSPLHFGNGTRLTVT.

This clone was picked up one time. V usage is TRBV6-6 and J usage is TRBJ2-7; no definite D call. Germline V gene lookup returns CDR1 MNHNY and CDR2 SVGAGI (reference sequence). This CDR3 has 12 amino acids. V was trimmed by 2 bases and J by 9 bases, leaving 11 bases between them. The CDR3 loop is CASSYSHVGQYF. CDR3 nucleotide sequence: TGTGCCAGCAGTTACAGTCACGTCGGGCAGTACTTC.

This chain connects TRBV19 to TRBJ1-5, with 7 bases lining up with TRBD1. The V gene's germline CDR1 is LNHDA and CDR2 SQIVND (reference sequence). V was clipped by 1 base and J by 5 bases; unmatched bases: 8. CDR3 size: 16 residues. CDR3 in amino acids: CASSIGQGSFHQPQHF. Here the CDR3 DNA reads TGTGCCAGTAGTATAGGACAGGGTAGTTTTCATCAGCCCCAGCATTTT.